The 30 T cell receptor beta chains presented below share a single source sample, sequenced in a study of cytomegalovirus exposure and HLA in healthy donors. Method: immunoSEQ multiplex PCR; TCRdb's copy keeps in-frame clones and lacks some. The sample carries 150,000 or so clones, approximately 87% recorded once. Sequenced material: PBMCs. The receptors come from a woman in her 30s in good health and CMV-seronegative.

J is TRBJ2-5 and V is TRBV2; TRBD2 aligns across 8 bases. The V gene's germline CDR1 is SNHLY and CDR2 FYNNEI. V shed 5 bases, J shed 0 bases, and the junction held 8 bases outside the gene matches. The CDR3 runs 16 residues. DNA for the CDR3: TGTGCCAGCAGTAATTACGGGGGGGCGCACCAAGAGACCCAGTACTTC. Translated, it gives CASSNYGGAHQETQYF.

This clone was seen a few times. The chain uses TRBV27 and TRBJ1-1, with D maybe TRBD1 (5 bases). The CDR3 totals 13 residues. In germline, CDR1 is MNHEY, CDR2 SMNVEV (reference sequence). The germline V and J ends were trimmed by 0 bases and 7 bases, with 9 bases remaining between them. In DNA form, the CDR3 reads TGTGCCAGCAGTTTATCCCCCGGGGGTGAAGCTTTCTTT. As protein: CASSLSPGGEAFF.

The chain employs TRBV11-2 and TRBJ2-3, with unresolved D. The CDR3 consists of 15 residues. With 2 bases removed from V and 1 base from J, the gap between germline ends came to 10 bases. CDR1 is SGHAT, CDR2 FQNNGV, per germline. The CDR3 nucleotides read TGTGCCAGCAGCTTAAGCGCGTGGGGCACAGATACGCAGTATTTT. Its translation is CASSLSAWGTDTQYF.

This chain joins TRBV18 and TRBJ2-2, with D perhaps TRBD1 (6 bases). V was cut by 1 base and J by 6 bases, with 6 bases left in between. The CDR3 runs to 13 residues. CDR1 is KGHSH and CDR2 is LQKENI in the germline V gene. DNA for the CDR3: TGTGCCAGCTCACCACAGGGGGCCGGGGAGCTGTTTTTT. As protein: CASSPQGAGELFF.

The chain has TRBV6-1 and TRBJ2-7, with D possibly matching TRBD1 (6 bases). This CDR3 is built from 16 residues. With 1 base removed from V and 1 base from J, the gap between germline ends came to 14 bases. Germline lookup yields CDR1 MNHNS and CDR2 SASEGT. DNA of the CDR3: TGTGCCAGCAGTGAAGGGATGGCAGGGGTATCCTACGAGCAGTACTTC. Translated: CASSEGMAGVSYEQYF.

The V gene is TRBV7-9, the J gene TRBJ2-6, with 8 bases fitting TRBD1. The CDR3 consists of 18 residues. The ends lost 5 bases at V and 0 bases at J; junction bases unmatched: 9. The germline CDR1 and CDR2 sequences are SEHNR and FQNEAQ (reference sequence). CDR3 DNA: TGTGCCAGCAGCCGCGGGACAGGCAAGTACTCTGGGGCCAACGTCCTGACTTTC. Translating gives CASSRGTGKYSGANVLTF.

The rearrangement joins TRBV5-4 to TRBJ2-7, with 10 bases fitting TRBD2. Germline V gene lookup returns CDR1 SGHNT and CDR2 YYREEE (reference sequence). The junction had 8 bases not matched to a gene; V was cut back by 0 bases and J by 2 bases. CDR3 size: 17 residues. The CDR3 protein is CASSLVILAGVAYEQYF. DNA of the CDR3: TGTGCCAGCAGCTTGGTAATTCTAGCGGGGGTGGCCTACGAGCAGTACTTC.

The chain couples TRBV27 to TRBJ1-1; D possibly corresponds to TRBD1 (6 bases). The CDR3 has 15 residues. Trimming removed 7 bases from V and 1 base from J, with 16 bases in between. The V gene's germline CDR1 is MNHEY and CDR2 SMNVEV (reference sequence). Here the CDR3 DNA reads TGTGCCAGCAAAGTGGGGGCGGGAGGGAACACTGAAGCTTTCTTT. It is translated as CASKVGAGGNTEAFF.

In this sample, this clone turned up once. The rearrangement uses TRBV5-1 and TRBJ1-2; D gene unclear. Germline assignment: CDR1 SGHRS and CDR2 YFSETQ. The CDR3 length is 15 residues. Trimming shortened V by 0 bases and J by 0 bases, and 9 bases separated the two germline ends. The CDR3 nucleotides read TGCGCCAGCAGCTTGGCCCACGGGGCTAACTATGGCTACACCTTC. Encoded protein: CASSLAHGANYGYTF.

The chain has TRBV7-6 and TRBJ1-1; 9 nucleotides line up with TRBD1. The CDR3 totals 17 residues. V gave up 5 bases and J gave up 0 bases; unmatched junction bases: 10. Germline V gene sequence: CDR1 SGHVS, CDR2 FNYEAQ. CDR3: CASSGRTGDSMNTEAFF. CDR3 coding DNA: TGTGCCAGCAGCGGGAGGACAGGGGACTCCATGAACACTGAAGCTTTCTTT.

The CDR3 DNA reads TGTGCCAGCTGGGACTTAGTCTATGAGCAGTTCTTC. It specifies CASWDLVYEQFF. V is TRBV2 and J is TRBJ2-1; a possible D gene is TRBD2 (6 bases). Germline-derived CDR1 and CDR2 are SNHLY and FYNNEI. The V and J ends lost 8 bases and 8 bases respectively, with 13 bases between them. The CDR3 has 12 residues.

The chain is built from TRBV15 and TRBJ2-2; tentatively, D is TRBD2 (5 bases). This CDR3 comprises 13 residues. CDR1 is LNHNV and CDR2 is YYDKDF in the germline V gene (reference sequence). V was trimmed by 1 base and J by 7 bases, leaving 7 bases between them. In nucleotides, the CDR3 is TGTGCCACCAGCAGAGCGGGGTACGGGGAGCTGTTTTTT. Encoded protein: CATSRAGYGELFF.

The chain carries TRBV6-1 and TRBJ2-7, with 9 bases identical to TRBD2. V dropped 4 bases and J dropped 5; count of bases not matched to a gene: 12. The CDR3 length is 16 residues. Germline CDR1 is MNHNS and CDR2 is SASEGT. The CDR3: CASSASGTSIVHEQYF. In DNA, the CDR3 is TGTGCCAGCAGTGCCTCCGGGACTAGCATCGTCCACGAGCAGTACTTC.

J is TRBJ1-5 and V is TRBV21-1; the table's D call, TRBD1, was not checked against the DNA. TRBV21-1 is a pseudogene. This CDR3 has 15 amino acids. CDR3 nucleotide sequence: TGTGCCAGCATTGAAAGGGGAATTAGCAATCAGCCCCAGCATTTT. Its protein is CASIERGISNQPQHF.

Here the CDR3 DNA reads TGTGCCATCAGGGGGGACTCACTAGATACGCAGTATTTT. It is translated as CAIRGDSLDTQYF. This rearrangement joins TRBV10-3 to TRBJ2-3; the D gene is possibly TRBD2 (6 bases). The CDR3 spans 13 residues. Germline assignment: CDR1 ENHRY and CDR2 SYGVKD. Trimming cost V 6 bases and J 5 bases, with 12 bases left between them.

This chain connects TRBV10-2 to TRBJ2-1; the match to TRBD2 covers 11 bases. V was pared by 9 bases and J by 3 bases, with 1 base of the junction left unmatched. This CDR3 is built from 13 residues. Germline CDR1 and CDR2: WSHSY and SAAADI. This chain's CDR3 is CASSGGVYNEQFF. The CDR3 coding sequence is TGCGCCAGTAGCGGGGGGGTCTACAATGAGCAGTTCTTC.

The genes are TRBV19 and TRBJ1-4; 10 nucleotides line up with TRBD1. The trim removed 5 bases at V and 7 bases at J, leaving 7 bases unmatched. The germline V gene encodes CDR1 LNHDA and CDR2 SQIVND (reference sequence). The CDR3 length is 15 residues. For the CDR3, the DNA is TGTGCCAGTAGTCCGGGGACAGGGGAAGGTGAAAAACTGTTTTTT. Translating gives CASSPGTGEGEKLFF.

The chain uses TRBV7-2 and TRBJ2-7, with 9 bases matching TRBD2. The germline gives CDR1 SGHTA, CDR2 FQGNSA. Trimming took 0 bases from V and 5 from J; bases not matched to a gene: 8. The CDR3 is 16 amino acids. The CDR3 loop reads CASSLAAGTSLDEQYF. The DNA of the CDR3 is TGTGCCAGCAGCTTAGCGGCCGGGACTAGCTTAGACGAGCAGTACTTC.

This chain uses TRBV5-1 with TRBJ2-3; 8 nucleotides match TRBD1. This CDR3 region has 15 residues. CDR1 and CDR2 from the germline V gene are SGHRS and YFSETQ. V lost 4 bases, J lost 3 bases, and 7 bases stayed unmatched. CDR3 DNA: TGCGCCAGCAGCATACAGGGGGGAGCGACAGATACGCAGTATTTT. It specifies CASSIQGGATDTQYF.

V gene TRBV5-1 combines with J gene TRBJ2-5; D gene uncertain. Germline V gene data show CDR1 as SGHRS and CDR2 as YFSETQ. With 6 bases removed from V and 3 bases from J, the gap between germline ends came to 3 bases. The CDR3 length is 10 residues. CDR3 region: CASTKETQYF. The CDR3 bases are TGCGCCAGCACCAAAGAGACCCAGTACTTC.

This chain joins TRBV18 and TRBJ1-4, with 10 bases fitting TRBD1. Per the germline V gene, CDR1 is KGHSH and CDR2 is LQKENI. This CDR3 region has 13 residues. V shed 5 bases and J 17 bases; nucleotides not matched to a gene: 11. The CDR3 protein is CASSMTGTGVLFF. Written as DNA, the CDR3 is TGTGCCAGCTCAATGACCGGGACAGGGGTTCTATTTTTT.

This clone was detected only a few times. The gene calls are TRBV23-1 and TRBJ2-2; D remains unclear. TRBV23-1 is an ORF for which the function is uncertain. The length of the CDR3 is 15 residues. Trimming left V 4 bases short and J 7 bases short, with 16 bases between. DNA of the CDR3: TGCGCCAGCAGTCGTGTACACAGAATATACGGGGAGCTGTTTTTT. Its protein product is CASSRVHRIYGELFF.

This clone was observed a single time. The chain recombines TRBV5-1 with TRBJ2-7, with 8 bases identical to TRBD1. This CDR3 comprises 14 residues. Germline values: CDR1 SGHRS, CDR2 YFSETQ. The V segment lost 2 bases and the J segment 3 bases; nucleotides outside the gene matches: 4. The DNA of the CDR3 is TGCGCCAGCAGCTTCGGGACAGGTAACTACGAGCAGTACTTC. This codes for CASSFGTGNYEQYF.

This rearrangement joins TRBV6-6 to TRBJ1-1, with 7 bases aligning to TRBD1. In germline, CDR1 is MNHNY, CDR2 SVGAGI (reference sequence). V lost 0 bases and J lost 0; bases outside the gene matches: 4. The length of the CDR3 is 16 residues. CDR3 in amino acids: CASSYSIGGLNTEAFF. CDR3 bases: TGTGCCAGCAGTTACTCGATAGGGGGCTTGAACACTGAAGCTTTCTTT.

This rearrangement joins TRBV7-9 to TRBJ1-2, with TRBD1 matching over 7 bases. Germline V gives CDR1 SEHNR, CDR2 FQNEAQ (reference sequence). J gave up 3 bases and V 3 bases, and 16 bases lay outside the gene matches. The CDR3 runs 18 residues. The CDR3 DNA reads TGTGCCAGCAGCTTCTTGTCCCTCCGGGACAGTCGGCACTATGGCTACACCTTC. Protein sequence: CASSFLSLRDSRHYGYTF.

The genes are TRBV9 and TRBJ2-1; D may be TRBD2 (5 bases). The germline V gene has CDR1 SGDLS and CDR2 YYNGEE. Trimming took 0 bases from V and 7 from J, leaving 11 bases between them. The CDR3 totals 14 residues. The CDR3 nucleotides read TGTGCCAGCAGCGTAGTCCCAGCGGCGAATGAGCAGTTCTTC. Protein: CASSVVPAANEQFF.

This clone was found once. V and J are TRBV4-1 and TRBJ2-1; 9 nucleotides agree with TRBD1. Germline CDR1 and CDR2: MGHRA and YSYEKL. J was trimmed by 4 bases and V by 1 base; bases with no gene match: 5. The CDR3 covers 16 residues. The CDR3 reads CASSQVGTGPYNEQFF. CDR3 DNA sequence: TGCGCCAGCAGCCAAGTAGGGACAGGGCCATACAATGAGCAGTTCTTC.

The V call is TRBV7-9, the J call TRBJ2-1; 8 nucleotides align to TRBD2. Germline V gene sequence: CDR1 SEHNR, CDR2 FQNEAQ (reference sequence). Trimming removed 5 bases from V and 2 bases from J; junction bases left unmatched: 8. The CDR3 sequence is 16 residues long. The CDR3 DNA sequence: TGTGCCAGCAGCACACTAAGCGGGGGAGCCTACAATGAGCAGTTCTTC. As protein: CASSTLSGGAYNEQFF.

The chain is built from TRBV19 and TRBJ2-3; 8 bases are shared with TRBD2. This CDR3 is built from 13 residues. V shed 6 bases and J 6 bases; nucleotides not matched to a gene: 5. The germline gives CDR1 LNHDA, CDR2 SQIVND (reference sequence). CDR3 DNA: TGTGCCAGTAGCGGGGGGGCGTGGGATACGCAGTATTTT. Its protein product is CASSGGAWDTQYF.

The chain couples TRBV5-6 to TRBJ1-6, with D unresolved. V lost 0 bases to trimming and J lost 9 bases, with 16 bases between them. Germline CDR1 and CDR2: SGHDT and YYEEEE. CDR3 size: 16 residues. The DNA of the CDR3 is TGTGCCAGCAGCTTGGTTTTTCGGGGTTCTGGTTCACCCCTCCACTTT. Its protein is CASSLVFRGSGSPLHF.